This T cell receptor (beta chain) comes out of a study of beta chain features in type 1 diabetes. Study outcomes and limitations: Cells with high TCR expression could be over-represented by cDNA sequencing. Moderately but significantly shorter TCRB CDR3s were found in Type 1 diabetes patients in all four CD4+ subsets.

Expressed TCRB transcripts were sequenced because the isolated RNA had all been reverse transcribed beforehand. The study sequenced naive, central memory and regulatory T cell samples to an average of roughly 3.4 million reads. The data were produced by immunoSEQ multiplex PCR, yet TCRdb's version contains in-frame clones alone and is incomplete. The sample consists of around 600,000 clones, 9.5% to 15% of them appearing once. Germline V gene sequence: CDR1 SGDLS, CDR2 YYNGEE. V lost 3 bases and J lost 4; bases outside the gene matches: 6. CDR3 length: 14 residues. This clone came up a few times. Its antigen is undetermined.

The origin of this receptor is a man aged 25 to 40 with type 1 diabetes. The rearrangement links TRBV9 to TRBJ1-2; 7 bases line up with TRBD1. The sequencing sample was made of naive CD4+ T cells from blood. The CDR3 DNA reads as TGTGCCAGCAGCGCCGGGACAGCCGCCTATGGCTACACCTTC. It is translated as CASSAGTAAYGYTF.